These 19 T cell receptor beta chains originate from one sample sequenced in a study of cytomegalovirus exposure and HLA in healthy donors. Assay: immunoSEQ multiplex PCR; the TCRdb copy retains only in-frame clones and omits some. The table shows tens of thousands of clones, with around 85% occurring only once. Input material: PBMCs. These receptors came from a man between 18 and 35 years old in good health and CMV-seropositive.

This sequence joins TRBV4-2 and TRBJ1-1; the match to TRBD1 covers 8 bases. The CDR3 is 14 amino acids. Per the germline V gene, CDR1 is LGHNA and CDR2 is YNFKEQ. Trimming cost V 2 bases and J 3 bases; bases outside gene matches: 2. CDR3 DNA sequence: TGTGCCAGCAGCCAACAGGGGGCGGACACTGAAGCTTTCTTT. Its protein product is CASSQQGADTEAFF.

The rearrangement uses TRBV11-3 and TRBJ2-1; D possibly corresponds to TRBD2 (8 bases). The CDR3 has 16 residues. The V and J ends lost 5 bases and 7 bases respectively, with 21 bases between them. The germline gives CDR1 SGHNT, CDR2 YENEEA. The CDR3 protein is CASSPGGARGANEQFF. The CDR3 nucleotides read TGTGCCAGCAGCCCCGGGGGGGCCAGGGGGGCAAATGAGCAGTTCTTC.

The chain links TRBV7-3 to TRBJ2-4; no firm D call. The V gene lost 2 bases and the J gene lost 6 bases, with 11 bases spanning the gap. CDR3 size: 14 residues. Germline V gene sequence: CDR1 SGHTA, CDR2 FQGTGA. The DNA for the CDR3 is TGTGCCAGCAGCTTAGATGGCTCCCGAAACATTCAGTACTTC. Its protein product is CASSLDGSRNIQYF.

In its sample, this clone was seen once. This sequence joins TRBV29-1 and TRBJ1-1; the D is unclear. Germline V gives CDR1 SQVTM, CDR2 ANQGSEA. The CDR3 runs 11 residues. V dropped 6 bases and J dropped 1 base, with 6 bases sitting between them. The CDR3 DNA is TGCAGCGTCTACAGGAACACTGAAGCTTTCTTT. It is translated as CSVYRNTEAFF.

A few counts support this clone. The chain joins TRBV28 to TRBJ2-7, with a weak D call TRBD2 (5 bases). V dropped 2 bases and J dropped 0 bases, with 14 bases sitting between them. Germline V gene data show CDR1 as MDHEN and CDR2 as SYDVKM. The length of the CDR3 is 16 residues. In DNA, the CDR3 is TGTGCCAGCAGTTTACTTCCGGACTGTAGCTCCTACGAGCAGTACGTC. It yields the protein CASSLLPDCSSYEQYV.

The chain uses TRBV19 and TRBJ1-1; D is unclear. This CDR3 has 14 residues. CDR1 is LNHDA and CDR2 is SQIVND in the germline V gene (reference sequence). V was clipped by 7 bases and J by 0 bases, with 12 bases between them. The CDR3 DNA sequence: TGTGCCAGTAATTTCGGAGGCGTGAACACTGAAGCTTTCTTT. As protein: CASNFGGVNTEAFF.

The chain couples TRBV5-1 to TRBJ1-2, with 9 positions matching TRBD1. V lost 7 bases, J lost 8 bases, and 6 bases stayed unmatched. The CDR3 runs 12 residues. Germline loops: CDR1 SGHRS, CDR2 YFSETQ. This CDR3 is CASARTGDGYTF. In DNA, the CDR3 is TGCGCCAGCGCCCGGACAGGGGACGGCTACACCTTC.

This clone was seen a few times. This chain joins TRBV2 and TRBJ2-7; D remains ambiguous. Trimming removed 6 bases at V and 0 bases at J, with 15 bases between. Per the germline V gene, CDR1 is SNHLY and CDR2 is FYNNEI. This CDR3 spans 15 amino acids. The CDR3 here is CASSGLQEGSYEQYV. CDR3 nucleotide sequence: TGTGCCAGCAGCGGCCTCCAGGAAGGCTCCTACGAGCAGTACGTC.

CDR3 protein: CASIRESGTGELFF. Here the CDR3 DNA reads TGTGCCAGCATCCGGGAGAGCGGCACCGGGGAGCTGTTTTTT. This chain connects TRBV6-1 to TRBJ2-2; tentative D call: TRBD2 (6 bases). This CDR3 comprises 14 residues. V shed 7 bases and J shed 4 bases, with 13 bases lying between them. Germline lookup yields CDR1 MNHNS and CDR2 SASEGT.

This clone was seen once. The chain links TRBV5-1 to TRBJ2-1, with 9 bases identical to TRBD2. There are 16 residues in the CDR3. Germline V gene sequence: CDR1 SGHRS, CDR2 YFSETQ. Unmatched junction bases numbered 13, after V lost 4 bases and J lost 8 bases. The CDR3 here is CASSPIGLAKGDEQFF. CDR3 bases: TGCGCCAGCAGCCCTATAGGACTAGCGAAGGGGGATGAGCAGTTCTTC.

The chain recombines TRBV28 with TRBJ1-5; a weak D match, TRBD1 (6 bases). Germline V lookup: CDR1 MDHEN, CDR2 SYDVKM. This CDR3 is built from 16 residues. Trimming cost V 6 bases and J 0 bases, with 15 bases left between them. The CDR3 nucleotides read TGTGCCAGCAGAACAGGGAGATCCTATAGCAATCAGCCCCAGCATTTT. It specifies CASRTGRSYSNQPQHF.

The chain joins TRBV28 to TRBJ2-7, with 8 nucleotides matching TRBD1. V lost 8 bases and J lost 4; bases outside the gene matches: 13. The CDR3 length is 15 residues. Germline V gives CDR1 MDHEN, CDR2 SYDVKM. The CDR3 bases are TGTGCCAGCGTAGCCTGGGCAGGGGGCGTTTACGAGCAGTACTTC. Its protein product is CASVAWAGGVYEQYF.

This chain uses TRBV6-5 with TRBJ1-1, with a possible D match to TRBD1 (5 bases). Trimming cost V 5 bases and J 2 bases, with 12 bases left between them. Looked up from germline, CDR1 is MNHEY and CDR2 is SVGAGI. CDR3 length: 14 amino acids. The CDR3 nucleotides read TGTGCCAGCAGTAGACAGTACCGAAACACTGAAGCTTTCTTT. Amino acids: CASSRQYRNTEAFF.

The table lists this clone with a few counts. The chain joins TRBV7-9 to TRBJ1-4; a weak D match, TRBD1 (6 bases). Germline-derived CDR1 and CDR2 are SEHNR and FQNEAQ (reference sequence). Trimming pared 7 bases from V and 8 bases from J, leaving 20 bases between. This CDR3 comprises 15 residues. Written as DNA, the CDR3 is TGTGCCAGCACCCCAGGGACAATCAGGGACGAAAAACTGTTTTTT. Residues: CASTPGTIRDEKLFF.

This clone was detected once. The V call is TRBV7-9, the J call TRBJ2-1, with 12 nucleotides matching TRBD2. The CDR3 is 19 residues long. Per germline, CDR1 SEHNR and CDR2 FQNEAQ (reference sequence). V shed 5 bases and J 1 base; nucleotides not matched to a gene: 12. DNA for the CDR3: TGTGCCAGCAGCCCCCTGCAGACTAGCGGGAGCTTTTCCTACAATGAGCAGTTCTTC. Translating it yields CASSPLQTSGSFSYNEQFF.

The chain has TRBV9 and TRBJ1-3, with 11 bases identical to TRBD1. The germline V gene has CDR1 SGDLS and CDR2 YYNGEE. The J segment lost 3 bases and the V segment lost 4 bases, leaving 12 bases of the junction unmatched. The CDR3 totals 18 residues. Here the CDR3 DNA reads TGTGCCAGCAGCCCCCGAGCGGGGGACAGGGGGGTTGGAAACACCATATATTTT. Translating it yields CASSPRAGDRGVGNTIYF.

V usage is TRBV4-1 and J usage is TRBJ1-1; 8 positions agree with TRBD1. This CDR3 comprises 18 residues. Losses at the gene ends were 0 bases for V and 0 bases for J; bases not matched to a gene: 9. The germline V gene has CDR1 MGHRA and CDR2 YSYEKL. The CDR3 nucleotides read TGCGCCAGCAGCCAAGACGGACAGGGTATAGCGATGAACACTGAAGCTTTCTTT. It specifies CASSQDGQGIAMNTEAFF.

This clone was picked up a small number of times. The chain couples TRBV4-2 to TRBJ1-5; 7 bases line up with TRBD1. From germline, CDR1 is LGHNA and CDR2 YNFKEQ. Trimming at V came to 0 bases and at J to 2 bases, leaving 7 bases not matched to a gene. The CDR3 totals 17 residues. CDR3 protein: CASSQELGTGGNQPQHF. In DNA form, the CDR3 reads TGTGCCAGCAGCCAAGAATTGGGTACAGGGGGCAATCAGCCCCAGCATTTT.

The V gene is TRBV28, the J gene TRBJ2-2; perhaps TRBD2 as D (5 bases). V was shortened by 5 bases and J by 3 bases, with 10 bases between the two germline ends. Germline-derived CDR1 and CDR2 are MDHEN and SYDVKM. The CDR3 extends over 14 amino acids. Written as DNA, the CDR3 is TGTGCCAGCAGTAGACGGGGTCACACCGGGGAGCTGTTTTTT. Protein product: CASSRRGHTGELFF.